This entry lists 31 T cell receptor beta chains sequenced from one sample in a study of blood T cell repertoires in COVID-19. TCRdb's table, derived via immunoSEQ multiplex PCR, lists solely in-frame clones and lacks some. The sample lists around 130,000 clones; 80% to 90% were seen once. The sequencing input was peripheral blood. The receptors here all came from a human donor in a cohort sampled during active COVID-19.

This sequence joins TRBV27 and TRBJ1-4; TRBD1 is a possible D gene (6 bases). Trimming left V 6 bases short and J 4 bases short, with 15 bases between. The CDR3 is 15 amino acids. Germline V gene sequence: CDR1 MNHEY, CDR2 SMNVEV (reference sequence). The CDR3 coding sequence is TGTGCCAGCAGCCAAACCGGGACAAGTAATGAAAAACTGTTTTTT. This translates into CASSQTGTSNEKLFF.

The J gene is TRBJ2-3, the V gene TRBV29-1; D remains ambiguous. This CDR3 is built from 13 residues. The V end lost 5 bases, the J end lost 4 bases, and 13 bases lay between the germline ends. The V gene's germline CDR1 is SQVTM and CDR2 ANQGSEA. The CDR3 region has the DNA TGCAGCGTTCAGGAAACAACGGCAGATACGCAGTATTTT. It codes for CSVQETTADTQYF.

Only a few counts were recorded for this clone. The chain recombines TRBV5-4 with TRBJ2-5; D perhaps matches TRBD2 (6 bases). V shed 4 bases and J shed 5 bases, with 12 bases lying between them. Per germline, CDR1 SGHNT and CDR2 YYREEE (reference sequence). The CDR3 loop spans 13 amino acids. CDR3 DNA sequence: TGTGCCAGCAGCGCTAGGGCGGGGGAGACCCAGTACTTC. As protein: CASSARAGETQYF.

The CDR3 reads CASSLRGFGGTYNEQFF. In DNA, the CDR3 is TGTGCCAGCAGTCTCAGGGGGTTTGGGGGTACCTACAATGAGCAGTTCTTC. The chain has TRBV27 and TRBJ2-1; TRBD1 agrees at 7 bases. Unmatched junction bases numbered 12, after V lost 5 bases and J lost 2 bases. Germline lookup yields CDR1 MNHEY and CDR2 SMNVEV (reference sequence). The CDR3 loop spans 17 amino acids.

DNA of the CDR3: TGTGCCAGCAGGGGGCTACAGACAGGGCTGGCTTCACCCCTCCACTTT. Translation gives CASRGLQTGLASPLHF. The chain employs TRBV27 and TRBJ1-6, with 7 nucleotides matching TRBD1. Germline V gives CDR1 MNHEY, CDR2 SMNVEV (reference sequence). V shed 6 bases, J shed 9 bases, and the junction held 14 bases outside the gene matches. CDR3 length equals 16 residues.

CDR3 sequence (DNA): TGTGCCACCAGTGACTCTCGGGACAGGGCCGGCGAGCAGTACTTC. Translation: CATSDSRDRAGEQYF. V usage is TRBV24-1 and J usage is TRBJ2-7; TRBD1 aligns across 9 bases. V was pared by 4 bases and J by 6 bases, with 9 bases of the junction left unmatched. CDR1 KGHDR and CDR2 SFDVKD come from the germline V gene. This CDR3 contains 15 residues.

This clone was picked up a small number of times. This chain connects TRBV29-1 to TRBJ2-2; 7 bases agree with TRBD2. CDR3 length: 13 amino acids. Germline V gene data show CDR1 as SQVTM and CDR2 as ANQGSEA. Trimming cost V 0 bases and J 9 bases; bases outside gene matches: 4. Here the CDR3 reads CSVEDRGTRELFF. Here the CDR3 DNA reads TGCAGCGTTGAAGATCGAGGGACTAGGGAGCTGTTTTTT.

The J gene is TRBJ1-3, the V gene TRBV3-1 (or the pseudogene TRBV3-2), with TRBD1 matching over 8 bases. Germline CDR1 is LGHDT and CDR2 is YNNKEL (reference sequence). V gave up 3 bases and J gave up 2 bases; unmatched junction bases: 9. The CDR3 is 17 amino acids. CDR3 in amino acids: CASSHPPGQGPGNTIYF. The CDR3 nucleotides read TGTGCCAGCAGCCACCCCCCCGGACAGGGTCCTGGAAACACCATATATTTT.

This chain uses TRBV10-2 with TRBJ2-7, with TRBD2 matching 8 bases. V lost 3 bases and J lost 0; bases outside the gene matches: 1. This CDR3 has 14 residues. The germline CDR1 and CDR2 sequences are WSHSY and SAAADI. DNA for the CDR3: TGCGCCAGCAGTGACGGGACTAGCTCCTACGAGCAGTACTTC. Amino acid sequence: CASSDGTSSYEQYF.

DNA for the CDR3: TGTGCCAGCAGCCAACAGACAGGGAACTCCTACAATGAGCAGTTCTTC. It encodes CASSQQTGNSYNEQFF. The rearrangement links TRBV4-2 to TRBJ2-1; 7 bases match TRBD1. From germline, CDR1 is LGHNA and CDR2 YNFKEQ. J was trimmed by 0 bases and V by 2 bases; bases with no gene match: 4. CDR3 length equals 16 residues.

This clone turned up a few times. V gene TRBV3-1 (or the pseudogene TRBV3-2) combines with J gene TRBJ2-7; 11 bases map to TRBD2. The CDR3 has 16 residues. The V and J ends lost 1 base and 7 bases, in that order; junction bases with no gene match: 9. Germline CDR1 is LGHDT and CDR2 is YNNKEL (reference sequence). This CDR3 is CASSQGLAGTNWEQYF. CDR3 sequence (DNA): TGTGCCAGCAGCCAAGGACTAGCGGGGACCAATTGGGAGCAGTACTTC.

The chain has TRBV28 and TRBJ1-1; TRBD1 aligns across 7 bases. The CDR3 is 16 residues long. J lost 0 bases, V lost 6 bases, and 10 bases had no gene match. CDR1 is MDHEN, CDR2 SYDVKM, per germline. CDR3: CASSTDRSLMNTEAFF. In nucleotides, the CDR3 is TGTGCCAGCAGCACGGACAGGAGCCTCATGAACACTGAAGCTTTCTTT.

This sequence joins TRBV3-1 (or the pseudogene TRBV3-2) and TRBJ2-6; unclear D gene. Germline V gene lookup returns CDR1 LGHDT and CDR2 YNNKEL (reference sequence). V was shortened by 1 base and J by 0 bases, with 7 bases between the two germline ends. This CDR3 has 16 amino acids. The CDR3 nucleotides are TGTGCCAGCAGCCAAGGCCGGTTCTCTGGGGCCAACGTCCTGACTTTC. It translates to CASSQGRFSGANVLTF.

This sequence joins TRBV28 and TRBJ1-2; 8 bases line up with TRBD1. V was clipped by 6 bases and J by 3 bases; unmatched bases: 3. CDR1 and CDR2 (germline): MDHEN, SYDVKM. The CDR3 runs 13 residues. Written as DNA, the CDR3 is TGTGCCAGCAGAACAGGGGGAGACTATGGCTACACCTTC. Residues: CASRTGGDYGYTF.

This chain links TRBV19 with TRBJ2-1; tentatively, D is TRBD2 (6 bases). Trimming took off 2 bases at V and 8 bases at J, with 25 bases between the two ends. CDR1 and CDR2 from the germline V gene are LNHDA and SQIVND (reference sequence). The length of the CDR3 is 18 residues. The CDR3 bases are TGTGCCAGTAGTATAAGCGCCGGGACTCTCAGTTTAGGGGATGAGCAGTTCTTC. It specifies CASSISAGTLSLGDEQFF.

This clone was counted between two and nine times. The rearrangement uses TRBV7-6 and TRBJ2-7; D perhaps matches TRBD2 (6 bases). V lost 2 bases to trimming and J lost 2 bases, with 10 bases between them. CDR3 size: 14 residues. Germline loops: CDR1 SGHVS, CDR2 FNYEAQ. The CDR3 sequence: CASSLYTGAYEQYF. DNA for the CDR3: TGTGCCAGCAGCTTATATACGGGGGCCTACGAGCAGTACTTC.

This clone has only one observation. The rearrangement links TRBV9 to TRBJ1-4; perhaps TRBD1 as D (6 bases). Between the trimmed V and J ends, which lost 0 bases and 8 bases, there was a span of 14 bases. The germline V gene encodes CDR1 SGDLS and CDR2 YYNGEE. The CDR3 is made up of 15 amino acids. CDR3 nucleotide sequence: TGTGCCAGCAGCGTAGGGGGGGGCAGGTCGGAAAAACTGTTTTTT. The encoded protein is CASSVGGGRSEKLFF.

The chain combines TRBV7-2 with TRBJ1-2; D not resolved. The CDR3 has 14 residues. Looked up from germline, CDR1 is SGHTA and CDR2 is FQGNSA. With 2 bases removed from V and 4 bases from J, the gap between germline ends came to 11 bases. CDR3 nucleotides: TGTGCCAGCAGCTTATCCTGGGGAGTCTATGGCTACACCTTC. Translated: CASSLSWGVYGYTF.

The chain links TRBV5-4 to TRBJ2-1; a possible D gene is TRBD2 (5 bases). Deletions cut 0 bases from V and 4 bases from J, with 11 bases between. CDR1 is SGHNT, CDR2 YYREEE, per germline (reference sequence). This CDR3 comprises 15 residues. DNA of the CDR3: TGTGCCAGCAGCTTGGGGACGGGAAGATACAATGAGCAGTTCTTC. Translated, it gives CASSLGTGRYNEQFF.

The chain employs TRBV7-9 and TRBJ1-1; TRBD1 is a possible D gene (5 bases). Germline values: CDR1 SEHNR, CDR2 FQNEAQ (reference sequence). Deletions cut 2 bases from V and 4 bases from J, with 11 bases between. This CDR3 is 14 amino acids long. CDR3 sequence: CASSLSQGGTEAFF. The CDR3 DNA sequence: TGTGCCAGCAGCTTAAGTCAGGGAGGCACTGAAGCTTTCTTT.

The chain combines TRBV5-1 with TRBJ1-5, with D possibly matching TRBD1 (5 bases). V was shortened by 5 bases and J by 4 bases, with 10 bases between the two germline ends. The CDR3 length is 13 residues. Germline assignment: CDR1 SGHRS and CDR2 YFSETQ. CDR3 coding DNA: TGCGCCAGCAGGGTTGGACAAAATCAGCCCCAGCATTTT. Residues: CASRVGQNQPQHF.

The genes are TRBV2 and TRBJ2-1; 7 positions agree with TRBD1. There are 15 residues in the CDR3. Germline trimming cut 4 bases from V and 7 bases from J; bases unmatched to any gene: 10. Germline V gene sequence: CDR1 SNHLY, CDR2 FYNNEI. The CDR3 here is CASSAMTGSANEQFF. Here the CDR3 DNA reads TGTGCCAGCAGTGCCATGACAGGGTCGGCGAATGAGCAGTTCTTC.

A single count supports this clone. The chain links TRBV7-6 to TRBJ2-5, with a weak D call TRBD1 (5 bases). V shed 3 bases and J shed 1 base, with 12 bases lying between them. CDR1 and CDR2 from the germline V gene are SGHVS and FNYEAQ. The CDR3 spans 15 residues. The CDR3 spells CASSFFGQSQETQYF. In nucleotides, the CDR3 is TGTGCCAGCAGCTTTTTTGGACAAAGCCAAGAGACCCAGTACTTC.

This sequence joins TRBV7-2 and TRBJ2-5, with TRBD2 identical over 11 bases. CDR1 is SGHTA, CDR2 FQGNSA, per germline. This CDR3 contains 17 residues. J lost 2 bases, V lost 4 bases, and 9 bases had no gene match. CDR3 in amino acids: CASSSALRLAGQETQYF. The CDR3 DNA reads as TGTGCCAGCAGCTCCGCCCTCAGACTAGCGGGACAAGAGACCCAGTACTTC.

The CDR3 DNA follows: TGTGCCAGCATCCTACCGGGACAGGGGGCATTTGGCTACACCTTC. Translation gives CASILPGQGAFGYTF. The V and J genes are TRBV21-1 and TRBJ1-2; TRBD1, the table's D call, lacks a check against the DNA. TRBV21-1 is assigned pseudogene status. The CDR3 length is 15 residues.

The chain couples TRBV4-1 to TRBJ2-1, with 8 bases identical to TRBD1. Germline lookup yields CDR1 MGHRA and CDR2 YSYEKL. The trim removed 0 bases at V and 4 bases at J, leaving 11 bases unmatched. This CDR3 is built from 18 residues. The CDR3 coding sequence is TGCGCCAGCAGCCAAGACGATCCCGGGACAGGTGTATACAATGAGCAGTTCTTC. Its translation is CASSQDDPGTGVYNEQFF.

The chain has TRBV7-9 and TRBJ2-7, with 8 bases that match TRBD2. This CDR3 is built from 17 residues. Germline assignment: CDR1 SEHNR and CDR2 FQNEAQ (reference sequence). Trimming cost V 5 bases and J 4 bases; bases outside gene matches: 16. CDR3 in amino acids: CASSPSLDGTRPYEQYF. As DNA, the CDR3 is TGTGCCAGCAGCCCTAGCCTCGACGGGACTAGACCGTACGAGCAGTACTTC. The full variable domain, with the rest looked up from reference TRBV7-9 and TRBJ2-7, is DTGVSQNPRHKITKRGQNVTFRCDPISEHNRLYWYRQTLGQGPEFLTYFQNEAQLEKSRLLSDRFSAERPKGSFSTLEIQRTEQGDSAMYLCASSPSLDGTRPYEQYFGPGTRLTVT.

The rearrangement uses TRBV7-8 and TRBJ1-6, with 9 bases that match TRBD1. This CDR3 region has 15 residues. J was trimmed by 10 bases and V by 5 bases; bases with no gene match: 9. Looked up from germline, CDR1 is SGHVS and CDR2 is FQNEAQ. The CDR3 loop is CASSVQGQGFSPLHF. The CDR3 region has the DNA TGTGCCAGCAGCGTCCAAGGACAGGGGTTCTCACCCCTCCACTTT.

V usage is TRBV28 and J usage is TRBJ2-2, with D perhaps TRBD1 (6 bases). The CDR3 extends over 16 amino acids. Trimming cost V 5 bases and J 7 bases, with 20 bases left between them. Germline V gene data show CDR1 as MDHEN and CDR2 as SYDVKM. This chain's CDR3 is CASSLGTGSLLGELFF. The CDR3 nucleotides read TGTGCCAGCAGTCTCGGTACAGGGTCTCTCCTCGGGGAGCTGTTTTTT. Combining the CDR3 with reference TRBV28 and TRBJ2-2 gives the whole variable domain DVKVTQSSRYLVKRTGEKVFLECVQDMDHENMFWYRQDPGLGLRLIYFSYDVKMKEKGDIPEGYSVSREKKERFSLILESASTNQTSMYLCASSLGTGSLLGELFFGEGSRLTVL.

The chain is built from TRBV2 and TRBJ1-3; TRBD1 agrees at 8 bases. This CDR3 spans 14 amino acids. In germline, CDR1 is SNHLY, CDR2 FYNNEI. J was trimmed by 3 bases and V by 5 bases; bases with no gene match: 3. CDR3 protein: CASSRQGYGNTIYF. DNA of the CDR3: TGTGCCAGCAGTAGACAGGGGTATGGAAACACCATATATTTT.

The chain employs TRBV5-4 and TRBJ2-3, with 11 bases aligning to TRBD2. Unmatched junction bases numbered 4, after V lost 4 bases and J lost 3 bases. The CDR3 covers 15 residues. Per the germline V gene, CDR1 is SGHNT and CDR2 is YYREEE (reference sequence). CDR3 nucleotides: TGTGCCAGCAGCATAGCGGGGGGGGGTACAGATACGCAGTATTTT. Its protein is CASSIAGGGTDTQYF. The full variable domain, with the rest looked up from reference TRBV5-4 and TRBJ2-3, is ETGVTQSPTHLIKTRGQQVTLRCSSQSGHNTVSWYQQALGQGPQFIFQYYREEENGRGNFPPRFSGLQFPNYSSELNVNALELDDSALYLCASSIAGGGTDTQYFGPGTRLTVL.